The entry below gives a single T cell receptor (beta chain) sequence along with its context. The antigen remains undetermined. These data are taken from a study of response to subunit inactivated influenza vaccine. Study observations and caveats: After each seasonal influenza vaccination, few new T cells are recruited, the authors suggested.

TCRdb recomputed calls from the RT-PCR reads with MiXCR, one row per CDR3 protein. This repertoire shows roughly 630,000 distinct CDR3 sequences, around 15% found once; its top ten account for 7.5% to 8%. The TCR comes from a man aged 50-59 years who received an inactivated influenza vaccine. The material was PBMCs from blood, obtained 14 to 15 days before vaccination.

The CDR3 sequence: CASSQTGTALYSPLHF. The CDR3 coding sequence is TGTGCCAGCAGTCAAACCGGGACAGCGCTTTATTCACCCCTCCACTTT. The rearrangement uses TRBV3-1 and TRBJ1-6; 7 nucleotides align to TRBD1. The ends lost 6 bases at V and 8 bases at J; junction bases unmatched: 13. Germline-derived CDR1 and CDR2 are LGHDT and YNNKEL (reference sequence). The CDR3 totals 16 residues.